These 29 T cell receptor beta chains came from one sample sequenced in a study of blood T cell repertoires in COVID-19. Sequencing used immunoSEQ multiplex PCR; TCRdb keeps in-frame clones, though not all of them. The profile shows 310,000 or so clones, around 90% of them singletons. The sample was peripheral blood. The receptors come from a woman aged 45-65 years who had recovered from COVID-19.

V gene TRBV13 combines with J gene TRBJ2-7; D ambiguous. With 0 bases removed from V and 1 base from J, the gap between germline ends came to 4 bases. The CDR3 totals 13 residues. Germline CDR1 PRHDT, CDR2 FYEKMQ (reference sequence). The CDR3 nucleotides read TGTGCCAGCAGCTTAGGACAGTCCTACGAGCAGTACTTC. As protein: CASSLGQSYEQYF.

The chain has TRBV3-1 (or the pseudogene TRBV3-2) and TRBJ2-5; 10 positions match TRBD2. V was pared by 1 base and J by 5 bases, with 4 bases of the junction left unmatched. Germline CDR1 is LGHDT and CDR2 is YNNKEL (reference sequence). This CDR3 contains 15 residues. The CDR3 reads CASSQGGTSDETQYF. CDR3 sequence (DNA): TGTGCCAGCAGCCAAGGAGGGACTAGCGACGAGACCCAGTACTTC.

J is TRBJ2-1 and V is TRBV5-1; 13 bases match TRBD2. CDR3 length: 15 residues. The V gene's germline CDR1 is SGHRS and CDR2 YFSETQ. Losses at the gene ends were 4 bases for V and 9 bases for J; bases not matched to a gene: 7. This CDR3 is CASSETSGRFTEQFF. CDR3 sequence (DNA): TGCGCCAGCAGCGAGACTAGCGGGAGGTTTACTGAGCAGTTCTTC.

Concerning this clone: In the same sample, other DNA sequences code for this CDR3. The V gene is TRBV12-3 or TRBV12-4, the J gene TRBJ2-7, with D perhaps matching TRBD1 (6 bases). The CDR3 extends over 13 amino acids. Between the trimmed V and J ends, which lost 6 bases and 3 bases, there was a span of 12 bases. The CDR3 DNA follows: TGTGCCAGCAGCTCCGGACAGCTCTACGAGCAGTACTTC. This encodes CASSSGQLYEQYF.

The chain is built from TRBV5-4 and TRBJ2-2, with D possibly TRBD1 on 6 matching bases. From germline, CDR1 is SGHNT and CDR2 YYREEE (reference sequence). V dropped 4 bases and J dropped 3 bases, with 10 bases sitting between them. The CDR3 runs to 14 residues. The CDR3 nucleotides are TGTGCCAGCAGCCCCGGACAGTACACCGGGGAGCTGTTTTTT. Its protein product is CASSPGQYTGELFF.

The chain combines TRBV29-1 with TRBJ1-5; 8 bases align to TRBD1. The V gene end was trimmed by 6 bases and the J gene end by 4 bases; junction bases not matched to a gene: 8. Germline V CDR1 and CDR2: SQVTM, ANQGSEA. This CDR3 has 14 amino acids. The CDR3 loop reads CSVKDRGWNQPQHF. The DNA of the CDR3 is TGCAGCGTGAAAGACAGGGGATGGAATCAGCCCCAGCATTTT.

This clone has just one count. This chain uses TRBV30 with TRBJ2-3; the match to TRBD1 covers 9 bases. The germline CDR1 and CDR2 sequences are GTSNPN and SVGIG (reference sequence). V lost 2 bases and J lost 5; bases outside the gene matches: 14. This CDR3 comprises 17 residues. The CDR3 DNA reads as TGTGCCTGGAGTCCCCCATGGGGGACAGGGCGGGGAGATACGCAGTATTTT. Protein product: CAWSPPWGTGRGDTQYF.

The chain links TRBV11-2 to TRBJ1-1; 7 bases line up with TRBD1. V lost 5 bases and J lost 7; bases outside the gene matches: 4. Germline CDR1 SGHAT, CDR2 FQNNGV. The CDR3 has 12 residues. CDR3 coding DNA: TGTGCCAGCAGCCCCAGGGGGAGTGAAGCTTTCTTT. It translates to CASSPRGSEAFF.

J is TRBJ1-1 and V is TRBV30, with TRBD1 matching over 9 bases. Germline V gene lookup returns CDR1 GTSNPN and CDR2 SVGIG (reference sequence). V dropped 5 bases and J dropped 11; count of bases not matched to a gene: 15. The CDR3 covers 14 residues. The CDR3 reads CAWGTLRDRVTAFF. Written as DNA, the CDR3 is TGTGCCTGGGGCACGCTCCGGGACAGGGTGACGGCTTTCTTT.

The rearrangement links TRBV27 to TRBJ2-5; no firm D call. The CDR3 consists of 15 residues. CDR1 is MNHEY, CDR2 SMNVEV, per germline (reference sequence). With 5 bases removed from V and 3 bases from J, the gap between germline ends came to 16 bases. The CDR3 DNA is TGTGCCAGCAGTCTTACCGTTGAGGAAGAAGAGACCCAGTACTTC. Translating it yields CASSLTVEEEETQYF.

V gene TRBV5-4 combines with J gene TRBJ2-7; D is perhaps TRBD1 (5 bases). Trimming removed 4 bases at V and 3 bases at J, with 17 bases between. Germline CDR1 and CDR2: SGHNT and YYREEE (reference sequence). The CDR3 totals 15 residues. Here the CDR3 reads CASSPAGFLDYEQYF. For the CDR3, the DNA is TGTGCCAGCAGCCCGGCAGGGTTTTTAGACTACGAGCAGTACTTC. The full variable domain, with the rest looked up from reference TRBV5-4 and TRBJ2-7, is ETGVTQSPTHLIKTRGQQVTLRCSSQSGHNTVSWYQQALGQGPQFIFQYYREEENGRGNFPPRFSGLQFPNYSSELNVNALELDDSALYLCASSPAGFLDYEQYFGPGTRLTVT.

The chain has TRBV5-1 and TRBJ1-6, with D perhaps matching TRBD1 (5 bases). V dropped 0 bases and J dropped 7 bases, with 17 bases sitting between them. Germline assignment: CDR1 SGHRS and CDR2 YFSETQ. This CDR3 comprises 17 residues. This chain's CDR3 is CASSLGTPKRSNSPLHF. CDR3 DNA sequence: TGCGCCAGCAGCTTGGGGACACCTAAACGGTCCAATTCACCCCTCCACTTT.

There are a few counts of this clone. This CDR3 is CASSLAQGETEAFF. The DNA for the CDR3 is TGTGCCAGCAGCTTGGCACAGGGTGAAACTGAAGCTTTCTTT. The rearrangement links TRBV5-4 to TRBJ1-1; weak D call: TRBD1 (6 bases). CDR1 is SGHNT and CDR2 is YYREEE in the germline V gene (reference sequence). The V gene lost 0 bases and the J gene lost 5 bases, with 11 bases spanning the gap. The CDR3 totals 14 residues.

The chain uses TRBV10-3 and TRBJ1-6; 9 bases align to TRBD1. The CDR3 runs 15 residues. After removal of 10 bases from V and 7 bases from J, the junction contained 11 bases not matched to a gene. The germline V gene encodes CDR1 ENHRY and CDR2 SYGVKD. The CDR3 DNA sequence: TGTGCCACCGCAGGATCGGGACAGGGCAATTCACCCCTCCACTTT. The encoded protein is CATAGSGQGNSPLHF.

V gene TRBV9 combines with J gene TRBJ2-1; perhaps TRBD1 as D (6 bases). Germline assignment: CDR1 SGDLS and CDR2 YYNGEE. This CDR3 is built from 14 residues. V lost 4 bases to trimming and J lost 8 bases, with 16 bases between them. CDR3 coding DNA: TGTGCCAGCAGCCCTAGGACAGATTGGGATGAGCAGTTCTTC. It specifies CASSPRTDWDEQFF.

This CDR3 is CASALAGGSTDTQYF. The CDR3 nucleotides read TGTGCCAGCGCGTTAGCGGGAGGTAGCACAGATACGCAGTATTTT. J is TRBJ2-3 and V is TRBV28; 10 bases line up with TRBD2. J was trimmed by 0 bases and V by 8 bases; bases with no gene match: 5. The CDR3 extends over 15 amino acids. CDR1 MDHEN and CDR2 SYDVKM come from the germline V gene. Full variable domain (remainder filled in from reference TRBV28 and TRBJ2-3): DVKVTQSSRYLVKRTGEKVFLECVQDMDHENMFWYRQDPGLGLRLIYFSYDVKMKEKGDIPEGYSVSREKKERFSLILESASTNQTSMYLCASALAGGSTDTQYFGPGTRLTVL.

The chain uses TRBV6-1 and TRBJ1-3; no clear D. Trimming took 5 bases from V and 4 from J, leaving 12 bases between them. The germline CDR1 and CDR2 sequences are MNHNS and SASEGT. The CDR3 extends over 14 amino acids. CDR3: CASSLNREGNTIYF. The CDR3 nucleotides are TGTGCCAGCAGTCTGAACCGCGAGGGAAACACCATATATTTT.

The rearrangement links TRBV5-1 to TRBJ2-2; 9 nucleotides line up with TRBD1. Looked up from germline, CDR1 is SGHRS and CDR2 is YFSETQ. The CDR3 consists of 15 residues. V dropped 5 bases and J dropped 3; count of bases not matched to a gene: 5. CDR3 amino acids: CASRNRGQDTGELFF. CDR3 nucleotides: TGCGCCAGCAGGAACAGGGGGCAGGACACCGGGGAGCTGTTTTTT.

This clone was counted a few times. The gene calls are TRBV7-8 and TRBJ1-2, with D possibly being TRBD1 (6 bases). There are 19 residues in the CDR3. The V end lost 3 bases, the J end lost 0 bases, and 23 bases lay between the germline ends. The germline gives CDR1 SGHVS, CDR2 FQNEAQ. DNA of the CDR3: TGTGCCAGCAGCTTCTTAGCGCGGGGGCCGCTTAAAACTAACTATGGCTACACCTTC. Translating it yields CASSFLARGPLKTNYGYTF.

This clone has just a few counts. This chain links TRBV28 with TRBJ2-7; the D is unclear. The length of the CDR3 is 12 residues. From germline, CDR1 is MDHEN and CDR2 SYDVKM. V lost 5 bases and J lost 7, with 12 bases in between. The CDR3, as DNA: TGTGCCAGCAGTCTGGTGCTAGGAGAGCAGTACTTC. This gives the protein CASSLVLGEQYF.

This clone has just a few counts. The chain recombines TRBV25-1 with TRBJ1-4; TRBD1 matches 7 bases. From germline, CDR1 is MGHDK and CDR2 SYGVNS. With V trimmed by 7 bases and J by 8 bases, 4 bases remained unmatched. CDR3 length: 12 amino acids. The CDR3 DNA reads as TGTGCCAGCAAGGGGGCACGAGAAAAACTGTTTTTT. It codes for CASKGAREKLFF.

This clone was recorded once. The chain recombines TRBV14 with TRBJ1-2; 8 bases map to TRBD1. CDR1 and CDR2 from the germline V gene are SGHDN and FVKESK. J was trimmed by 4 bases and V by 2 bases; bases with no gene match: 9. The CDR3 loop spans 16 amino acids. The CDR3 reads CASSQRKDRVTYGYTF. The CDR3 DNA is TGTGCCAGCAGCCAACGAAAGGACAGGGTTACCTATGGCTACACCTTC.

The chain joins TRBV6-6 to TRBJ1-1; D remains ambiguous. CDR1 is MNHNY, CDR2 SVGAGI, per germline (reference sequence). The CDR3 length is 13 residues. The V end was cut by 5 bases, the J end by 5 bases, with 12 bases between. The CDR3 is CASSRPGGTEAFF. The DNA for the CDR3 is TGTGCCAGCAGTCGCCCCGGAGGGACTGAAGCTTTCTTT.

V is TRBV27 and J is TRBJ2-1, with D tentatively TRBD2 (6 bases). The CDR3 runs 15 residues. V was shortened by 6 bases and J by 3 bases, with 15 bases between the two germline ends. Germline CDR1 and CDR2: MNHEY and SMNVEV (reference sequence). The CDR3 spells CASSLTSPHYNEQFF. The CDR3 DNA sequence: TGTGCCAGCAGCCTAACTAGCCCACACTACAATGAGCAGTTCTTC.

The chain has TRBV15 and TRBJ1-1, with 7 bases fitting TRBD1. Trimming removed 1 base from V and 1 base from J; junction bases left unmatched: 6. In germline, CDR1 is LNHNV, CDR2 YYDKDF (reference sequence). The CDR3 runs to 16 residues. CDR3 nucleotides: TGTGCCACCAGCAGAGGCCAGACAGGGTCGAACACTGAAGCTTTCTTT. This gives the protein CATSRGQTGSNTEAFF.

The genes are TRBV28 and TRBJ1-4; perhaps TRBD1 as D (5 bases). The germline gives CDR1 MDHEN, CDR2 SYDVKM. Trimming cost V 3 bases and J 6 bases, with 11 bases left between them. This CDR3 contains 14 residues. CDR3 sequence reads: CASSFGGGYEKLFF. CDR3 DNA: TGTGCCAGCAGTTTCGGGGGGGGGTATGAAAAACTGTTTTTT.

This chain joins TRBV28 and TRBJ2-2; 8 positions agree with TRBD1. The J segment lost 1 base and the V segment lost 5 bases, leaving 3 bases of the junction unmatched. This CDR3 region has 15 residues. Germline V gene data show CDR1 as MDHEN and CDR2 as SYDVKM. CDR3 nucleotides: TGTGCCAGCAGTGCCGGGACAGGGAACACCGGGGAGCTGTTTTTT. Translating gives CASSAGTGNTGELFF. Complete variable domain (other parts from reference TRBV28 and TRBJ2-2): DVKVTQSSRYLVKRTGEKVFLECVQDMDHENMFWYRQDPGLGLRLIYFSYDVKMKEKGDIPEGYSVSREKKERFSLILESASTNQTSMYLCASSAGTGNTGELFFGEGSRLTVL.

This rearrangement joins TRBV5-1 to TRBJ2-5, with a possible D match to TRBD2 (5 bases). Trimming pared 2 bases from V and 2 bases from J, leaving 7 bases between. Germline V gene sequence: CDR1 SGHRS, CDR2 YFSETQ. CDR3 length: 13 residues. The CDR3 reads CASSFPGQETQYF. The DNA of the CDR3 is TGCGCCAGCAGCTTCCCGGGACAAGAGACCCAGTACTTC.

This chain links TRBV5-6 with TRBJ1-2, with TRBD1 matching over 9 bases. V shed 0 bases and J 2 bases; nucleotides not matched to a gene: 5. Per the germline V gene, CDR1 is SGHDT and CDR2 is YYEEEE. The CDR3 spans 16 residues. The CDR3 DNA reads TGTGCCAGCAGCTTGGAGCCCGGGACAGGGAACTATGGCTACACCTTC. Its translation: CASSLEPGTGNYGYTF.